One sample yielded the 27 T cell receptor beta chains listed below, sequenced in a study of identical twins. From the 5' RACE reads, TCRdb called clonotypes with MiXCR, one entry per CDR3 protein. The sample has under 900,000 distinct CDR3 sequences; 9% to 15% are singletons. The data were also submitted as part of a second study, on yellow fever vaccine responses in identical twins.

The sample was PBMCs. The source is a woman aged 18 to 35 in good health.

A few counts support this clonotype. The rearrangement uses TRBV2 and TRBJ1-1; tentative D call: TRBD1 (5 bases). The CDR3 runs 14 residues. V lost 3 bases to trimming and J lost 1 base, with 9 bases between them. Germline V gives CDR1 SNHLY, CDR2 FYNNEI. The CDR3 coding sequence is TGTGCCAGCAGTGACCGGACATGGAACACTGAAGCTTTCTTT. Its translation is CASSDRTWNTEAFF.

V usage is TRBV3-1 and J usage is TRBJ2-7, with D tentatively TRBD1 (6 bases). The CDR3 consists of 14 residues. Trimming stripped 0 bases from V and 3 bases from J, with 9 bases between. CDR1 LGHDT and CDR2 YNNKEL come from the germline V gene (reference sequence). The CDR3 DNA follows: TGTGCCAGCAGCCAAGACTGGACAGACTACGAGCAGTACTTC. Its protein is CASSQDWTDYEQYF.

This clonotype was picked up a small number of times. The chain employs TRBV5-1 and TRBJ1-4; 9 nucleotides align to TRBD1. The length of the CDR3 is 17 residues. Germline assignment: CDR1 SGHRS and CDR2 YFSETQ. J gave up 4 bases and V 3 bases, and 10 bases lay outside the gene matches. Here the CDR3 DNA reads TGCGCCAGCAGCTCAACAGGGGGCCGCACCCTTAATGAAAAACTGTTTTTT. Its protein product is CASSSTGGRTLNEKLFF. Using reference TRBV5-1 and TRBJ1-4 for the parts outside the CDR3, the full variable domain is KAGVTQTPRYLIKTRGQQVTLSCSPISGHRSVSWYQQTPGQGLQFLFEYFSETQRNKGNFPGRFSGRQFSNSRSEMNVSTLELGDSALYLCASSSTGGRTLNEKLFFGSGTQLSVL.

This clonotype was counted at least ten times. The rearrangement uses TRBV5-5 and TRBJ1-1; the D is unclear. The V gene's germline CDR1 is SGHKS and CDR2 YYEKEE (reference sequence). The V end was cut by 1 base, the J end by 3 bases, with 7 bases between. The CDR3 totals 13 residues. The CDR3 DNA reads TGTGCCAGCAGCTTGATGACCCACACTGAAGCTTTCTTT. Its translation: CASSLMTHTEAFF.

This clonotype was counted between two and nine times. V and J are TRBV20-1 and TRBJ2-7; 10 bases agree with TRBD1. CDR3 length: 14 amino acids. The V segment lost 4 bases and the J segment 5 bases; nucleotides outside the gene matches: 8. Germline V CDR1 and CDR2: DFQATT, SNEGSKA (reference sequence). CDR3 protein: CSANPGQGIHEQYV. The CDR3 bases are TGCAGTGCTAATCCGGGACAGGGGATCCACGAGCAGTACGTC.

This clonotype was detected only a few times. V is TRBV7-7 and J is TRBJ2-2; 7 nucleotides agree with TRBD1. Per the germline V gene, CDR1 is SSHAT and CDR2 is FNYEAQ (reference sequence). CDR3 size: 14 residues. The junction had 7 bases not matched to a gene; V was cut back by 4 bases and J by 8 bases. DNA for the CDR3: TGTGCCAGCAGCTCACTAGACAGGGATGGGGAGCTGTTTTTT. Amino acid sequence: CASSSLDRDGELFF.

As regards this clonotype: The junction departs from germline at one end; a sequencing error may be responsible. The rearrangement links TRBV12-3 or TRBV12-4 to TRBJ1-2, with a possible D match to TRBD1 (6 bases). The CDR3 spans 13 residues. The CDR3 nucleotides read TGTGCCAGCAGTTTATTACAGGGCCTCTATCACAACTTC. Protein product: CASSLLQGLYHNF.

This clonotype was picked up many times. The chain has TRBV20-1 and TRBJ1-6; 11 bases align to TRBD1. Germline CDR1 DFQATT, CDR2 SNEGSKA (reference sequence). The J segment lost 4 bases and the V segment lost 3 bases, leaving 2 bases of the junction unmatched. The CDR3 sequence is 15 residues long. CDR3 loop: CSARDRGHYNSPLHF. The CDR3 DNA follows: TGCAGTGCTAGGGACAGGGGGCATTATAATTCACCCCTCCACTTT.

This clonotype was seen at least ten times. This rearrangement joins TRBV7-9 to TRBJ2-3, with D unresolved. This CDR3 is built from 13 residues. V was pared by 5 bases and J by 6 bases, with 12 bases between. Germline-derived CDR1 and CDR2 are SEHNR and FQNEAQ (reference sequence). This chain's CDR3 is CASSPFVEDTQYF. The CDR3, as DNA: TGTGCCAGCAGCCCCTTCGTTGAGGATACGCAGTATTTT.

V and J are TRBV27 and TRBJ2-1; 12 bases line up with TRBD2. V lost 4 bases, J lost 9 bases, and 7 bases stayed unmatched. The V gene's germline CDR1 is MNHEY and CDR2 SMNVEV (reference sequence). This CDR3 is 15 amino acids long. For the CDR3, the DNA is TGTGCCAGCAGTTCGACTAGCGGGAGATTGACTGAGCAGTTCTTC. It codes for CASSSTSGRLTEQFF.

This clonotype was seen a few times. The chain employs TRBV7-8 and TRBJ2-2; 12 bases are a match to TRBD1. This CDR3 spans 15 amino acids. From germline, CDR1 is SGHVS and CDR2 FQNEAQ. Trimming at V came to 6 bases and at J to 6 bases, leaving 5 bases not matched to a gene. The CDR3 region is CASSRGTGGAGELFF. In nucleotides, the CDR3 is TGTGCCAGCAGTCGCGGGACAGGGGGCGCCGGGGAGCTGTTTTTT.

The V gene is TRBV5-1, the J gene TRBJ2-1, with D tentatively TRBD1 (7 bases). The CDR3 sequence is 15 residues long. CDR1 is SGHRS and CDR2 is YFSETQ in the germline V gene. Trimming removed 4 bases at V and 6 bases at J, with 17 bases between. In DNA, the CDR3 is TGCGCCAGCAGCCCGAGGTGGGGGGACAGCAATGAGCAGTTCTTC. Translated: CASSPRWGDSNEQFF.

This clonotype has only a few counts. The V call is TRBV20-1, the J call TRBJ1-2; D is unresolved. This CDR3 is 12 amino acids long. The V end lost 2 bases, the J end lost 2 bases, and 6 bases lay between the germline ends. Germline CDR1 and CDR2: DFQATT and SNEGSKA (reference sequence). CDR3 sequence: CSARSPNYGYTF. CDR3 DNA sequence: TGCAGTGCTAGAAGCCCCAACTATGGCTACACCTTC.

V and J are TRBV20-1 and TRBJ2-7, with 7 bases lining up with TRBD1. The junction had 6 bases not matched to a gene; V was cut back by 3 bases and J by 4 bases. CDR1 is DFQATT and CDR2 is SNEGSKA in the germline V gene (reference sequence). This CDR3 contains 13 residues. The CDR3 bases are TGCAGTGCTAGCGCGACAGGGCCTTACGAGCAGTACGTC. Translation: CSASATGPYEQYV.

J is TRBJ2-5 and V is TRBV28; D is ambiguous. V lost 1 base, J lost 5 bases, and 17 bases lay in between. CDR3 length: 16 residues. CDR1 is MDHEN, CDR2 SYDVKM, per germline. CDR3 in DNA: TGTGCCAGCAGTTTATTGGTGGGCAGTTTGGAGGAGACCCAGTACTTC. Its protein product is CASSLLVGSLEETQYF. The full variable domain, with the rest looked up from reference TRBV28 and TRBJ2-5, is DVKVTQSSRYLVKRTGEKVFLECVQDMDHENMFWYRQDPGLGLRLIYFSYDVKMKEKGDIPEGYSVSREKKERFSLILESASTNQTSMYLCASSLLVGSLEETQYFGPGTRLLVL.

The rearrangement uses TRBV4-1 and TRBJ2-3; 15 bases match TRBD2. The CDR3 has 17 amino acids. V was clipped by 3 bases and J by 4 bases; unmatched bases: 5. CDR1 is MGHRA, CDR2 YSYEKL, per germline. The CDR3 loop is CASSHVGTSGGPDTQYF. CDR3 bases: TGCGCCAGCAGCCACGTAGGGACTAGCGGGGGGCCAGATACGCAGTATTTT.

This clonotype was observed many times. V usage is TRBV5-1 and J usage is TRBJ2-1; the D gene could be TRBD1 or TRBD2 (5 bases each). The germline gives CDR1 SGHRS, CDR2 YFSETQ. The CDR3 is 15 residues long. With 6 bases removed from V and 0 bases from J, the gap between germline ends came to 13 bases. Here the CDR3 DNA reads TGCGCCAGCAAGCCGGGGCAGAGCTCCTACAATGAGCAGTTCTTC. Protein sequence: CASKPGQSSYNEQFF.

This clonotype came up a few times. The rearrangement uses TRBV7-9 and TRBJ2-5, with D possibly TRBD1 on 6 matching bases. CDR3 length: 14 residues. Trimming cost V 7 bases and J 3 bases, with 15 bases left between them. CDR1 and CDR2 from the germline V gene are SEHNR and FQNEAQ (reference sequence). The CDR3 nucleotides read TGTGCCAGCAACGATCCCGGACAGAAAGAGACCCAGTACTTC. Translation: CASNDPGQKETQYF.

This clonotype was seen a few times. The V gene is TRBV10-2, the J gene TRBJ2-1; TRBD2 matches at 7 bases. Trimming at V came to 2 bases and at J to 7 bases, leaving 5 bases not matched to a gene. Per the germline V gene, CDR1 is WSHSY and CDR2 is SAAADI. The CDR3 consists of 14 residues. This chain's CDR3 is CASSEQGSGNEQFF. CDR3 DNA sequence: TGCGCCAGCAGTGAGCAGGGTAGCGGGAATGAGCAGTTCTTC.

This clonotype came up a few times. The CDR3 loop is CATSRDRLAGVTEQFF. The DNA of the CDR3 is TGTGCCACCAGCAGAGACCGACTAGCGGGAGTAACTGAGCAGTTCTTC. The genes are TRBV15 and TRBJ2-1; 12 bases align to TRBD2. The V gene's germline CDR1 is LNHNV and CDR2 YYDKDF (reference sequence). The junction had 6 bases not matched to a gene; V was cut back by 0 bases and J by 9 bases. The CDR3 is 16 residues long.

This clonotype has a count of ten or more. This chain uses TRBV3-1 with TRBJ1-6; D uncertain. The CDR3 spans 16 residues. V was trimmed by 5 bases and J by 0 bases, leaving 11 bases between them. Germline V gives CDR1 LGHDT, CDR2 YNNKEL (reference sequence). The CDR3, as DNA: TGTGCCAGCAGCGGGAGAGGGAGCTCCTATAATTCACCCCTCCACTTT. This codes for CASSGRGSSYNSPLHF.

The rearrangement uses TRBV24-1 and TRBJ2-3; TRBD2 matches 13 bases. The germline CDR1 and CDR2 sequences are KGHDR and SFDVKD. This CDR3 is 18 amino acids long. V gave up 3 bases and J gave up 4 bases; unmatched junction bases: 9. The CDR3 is CATSDPRTSGRIADTQYF. The CDR3 nucleotides are TGTGCCACCAGTGATCCCCGGACTAGCGGGAGAATAGCAGATACGCAGTATTTT.

The sample holds a few counts of this clonotype. V is TRBV12-3 or TRBV12-4 and J is TRBJ2-2, with TRBD2 matching over 8 bases. Unmatched junction bases numbered 3, after V lost 0 bases and J lost 0 bases. There are 17 residues in the CDR3. CDR3 in amino acids: CASSLALAGSNTGELFF. The CDR3, as DNA: TGTGCCAGCAGTTTAGCGCTAGCGGGCTCGAACACCGGGGAGCTGTTTTTT.

V usage is TRBV15 and J usage is TRBJ2-2; the D gene is possibly TRBD1 (6 bases). The germline V and J ends were trimmed by 0 bases and 13 bases, with 15 bases remaining between them. CDR3 size: 14 residues. Germline lookup yields CDR1 LNHNV and CDR2 YYDKDF (reference sequence). DNA of the CDR3: TGTGCCACCAGCAGAGATTTGGGGGCCGTGGTGCTGTTTTTT. Residues: CATSRDLGAVVLFF.

The chain couples TRBV5-1 to TRBJ2-2; 8 bases agree with TRBD1. Unmatched junction bases numbered 4, after V lost 5 bases and J lost 1 base. There are 15 residues in the CDR3. Germline CDR1 reads SGHRS; CDR2 reads YFSETQ. In nucleotides, the CDR3 is TGCGCCAGCAGGGACAGGGATGTGAACACCGGGGAGCTGTTTTTT. It is translated as CASRDRDVNTGELFF.

The genes are TRBV7-9 and TRBJ2-1; 9 nucleotides agree with TRBD2. The CDR3 has 15 residues. Germline CDR1 is SEHNR and CDR2 is FQNEAQ (reference sequence). V gave up 3 bases and J gave up 8 bases; unmatched junction bases: 8. Written as DNA, the CDR3 is TGTGCCAGCAGCTTCTCTAGCGGGGAATCCGATGAGCAGTTCTTC. Its protein is CASSFSSGESDEQFF.

This clonotype was counted between two and nine times. The chain employs TRBV9 and TRBJ2-2; TRBD2 agrees at 9 bases. Germline V gene data show CDR1 as SGDLS and CDR2 as YYNGEE. CDR3 size: 19 residues. V lost 6 bases and J lost 0; bases outside the gene matches: 15. CDR3 sequence reads: CASNRGRREGTANTGELFF. In DNA form, the CDR3 reads TGTGCCAGCAATAGGGGACGGCGGGAGGGGACCGCGAACACCGGGGAGCTGTTTTTT.